This T cell receptor (beta chain) came from a study of T cells in Graves' hyperthyroidism and ophthalmopathy. Amplification targeted TCR beta CDR3 regions from RNA transcripts. First-round RT-PCR of the TCR CDR3 relied on the HTBI primer set. Via MiXCR, TCRdb re-called the multiplex PCR reads, giving one row per CDR3 protein. The table includes under 200,000 distinct CDR3 sequences, roughly 9.4% detected once. General study results and limits: Blood samples included most of the expanded thyroid clonotypes exceeding 0.001.

Trimming stripped 7 bases from V and 0 bases from J, with 11 bases between. The CDR3 has 14 residues. The germline CDR1 and CDR2 sequences are LNHDA and SQIVND (reference sequence). This clonotype was seen more than once but under ten times. The antigen is unknown. The sample consisted of blood. V usage is TRBV19 and J usage is TRBJ2-3, with D possibly TRBD1 on 6 matching bases. The clonotype was recovered from a woman aged 18-30 years with Graves' hyperthyroidism that later progressed to Graves' ophthalmopathy. The CDR3 DNA follows: TGTGCCAGTACTCACACAGGGAGCACAGATACGCAGTATTTT. Translation: CASTHTGSTDTQYF.